This paragraph covers one T cell receptor beta chain sequence. Profiled with immunoSEQ multiplex PCR; TCRdb holds only in-frame clones, not every one. The sample has approximately 2,000,000 clones, just over 90% seen once. CDR3 size: 12 residues. V lost 10 bases and J lost 0, with 6 bases in between. Germline values: CDR1 SGHAT, CDR2 FQDESV (reference sequence). The sample comes from a study of shared clonotypes between healthy human individuals. In the naive CD8 group, cells lacked CD45RO and were positively selected for CCR7, so terminally differentiated effector memory CD45RA+ cells were left out. The sequence was obtained from a man between 18 and 35 years old in good health. Some clones in this sample may be carry-over from other donors' samples. Sequencing was done on a sample of naive CD8+ T cells from PBMCs. The rearrangement links TRBV11-1 to TRBJ2-2; D gene uncertain. CDR3 nucleotide sequence: TGTGCCACCCAGACGAACACCGGGGAGCTGTTTTTT. It codes for CATQTNTGELFF.